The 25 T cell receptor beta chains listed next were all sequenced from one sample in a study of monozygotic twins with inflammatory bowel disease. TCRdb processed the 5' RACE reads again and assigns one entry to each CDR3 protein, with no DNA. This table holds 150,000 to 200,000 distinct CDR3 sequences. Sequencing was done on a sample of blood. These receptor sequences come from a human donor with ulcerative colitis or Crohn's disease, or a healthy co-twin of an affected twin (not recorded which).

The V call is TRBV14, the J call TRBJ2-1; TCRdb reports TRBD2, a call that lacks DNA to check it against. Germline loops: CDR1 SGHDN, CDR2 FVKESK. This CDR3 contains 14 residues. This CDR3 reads CASSQEVADSEQFF. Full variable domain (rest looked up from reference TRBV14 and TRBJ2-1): EAGVTQFPSHSVIEKGQTVTLRCDPISGHDNLYWYRRVMGKEIKFLLHFVKESKQDESGMPNNRFLAERTGGTYSTLKVQPAELEDSGVYFCASSQEVADSEQFFGPGTRLTVL.

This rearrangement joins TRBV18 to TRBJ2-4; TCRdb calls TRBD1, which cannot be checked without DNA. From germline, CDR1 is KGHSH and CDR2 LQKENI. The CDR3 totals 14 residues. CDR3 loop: CASSPGRAENIQYF.

This CDR3 is CASSPAPGDTQYF. The rearrangement links TRBV7-2 to TRBJ2-3; the D call from TCRdb, TRBD1, cannot be confirmed without DNA. This CDR3 is 13 amino acids long. Germline loops: CDR1 SGHTA, CDR2 FQGNSA. The variable domain in full, completed from reference TRBV7-2 and TRBJ2-3, reads GAGVSQSPSNKVTEKGKDVELRCDPISGHTALYWYRQSLGQGLEFLIYFQGNSAPDKSGLPSDRFSAERTGGSVSTLTIQRTQQEDSAVYLCASSPAPGDTQYFGPGTRLTVL.

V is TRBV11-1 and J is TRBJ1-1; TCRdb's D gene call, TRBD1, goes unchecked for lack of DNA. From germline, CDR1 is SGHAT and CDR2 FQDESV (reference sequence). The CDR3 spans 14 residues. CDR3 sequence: CASSLPEGFTEAFF.

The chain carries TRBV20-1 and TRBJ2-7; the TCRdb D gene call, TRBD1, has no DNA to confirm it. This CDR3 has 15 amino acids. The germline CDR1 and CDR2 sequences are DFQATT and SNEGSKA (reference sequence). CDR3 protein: CSALPPRDRFYEQYF.

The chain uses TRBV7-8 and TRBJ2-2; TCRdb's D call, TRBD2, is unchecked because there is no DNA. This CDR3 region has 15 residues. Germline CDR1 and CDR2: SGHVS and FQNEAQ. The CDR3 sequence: CASSSRTSHTGELFF. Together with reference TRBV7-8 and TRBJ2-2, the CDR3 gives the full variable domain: GAGVSQSPRYKVAKRGQDVALRCDPISGHVSLFWYQQALGQGPEFLTYFQNEAQLDKSGLPSDRFFAERPEGSVSTLKIQRTQQEDSAVYLCASSSRTSHTGELFFGEGSRLTVL.

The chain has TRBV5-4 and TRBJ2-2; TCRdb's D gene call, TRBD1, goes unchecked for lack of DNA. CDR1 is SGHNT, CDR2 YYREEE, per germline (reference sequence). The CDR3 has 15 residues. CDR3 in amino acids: CASSLAQGGSGELFF.

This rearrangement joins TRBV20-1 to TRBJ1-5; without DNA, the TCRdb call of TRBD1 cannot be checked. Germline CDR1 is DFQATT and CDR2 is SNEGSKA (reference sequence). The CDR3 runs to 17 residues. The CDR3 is CSARDQDRVYSNQPQHF.

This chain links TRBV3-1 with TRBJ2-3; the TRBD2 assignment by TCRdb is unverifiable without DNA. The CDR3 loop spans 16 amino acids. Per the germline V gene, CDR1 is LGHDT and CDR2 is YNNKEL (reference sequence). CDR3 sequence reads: CASSQEAGYGTDTQYF.

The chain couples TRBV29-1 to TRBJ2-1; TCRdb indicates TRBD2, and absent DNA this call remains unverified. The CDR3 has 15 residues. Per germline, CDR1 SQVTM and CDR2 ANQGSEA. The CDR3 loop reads CSVWGIASGSNEQFF.

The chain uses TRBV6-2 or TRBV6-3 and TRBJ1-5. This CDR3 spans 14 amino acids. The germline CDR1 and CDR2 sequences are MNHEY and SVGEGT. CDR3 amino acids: CASKSQDSNQPQHF.

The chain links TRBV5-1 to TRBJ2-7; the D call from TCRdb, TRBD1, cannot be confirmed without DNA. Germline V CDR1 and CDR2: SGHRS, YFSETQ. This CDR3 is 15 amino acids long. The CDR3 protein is CASSLVVGTHYEQYF.

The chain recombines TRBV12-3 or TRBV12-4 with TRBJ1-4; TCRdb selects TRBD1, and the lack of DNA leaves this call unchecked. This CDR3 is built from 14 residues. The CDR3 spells CASSSVGGREKLFF.

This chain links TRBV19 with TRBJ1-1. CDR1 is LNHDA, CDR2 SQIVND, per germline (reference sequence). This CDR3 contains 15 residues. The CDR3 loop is CASKGRNKEGPEAFF.

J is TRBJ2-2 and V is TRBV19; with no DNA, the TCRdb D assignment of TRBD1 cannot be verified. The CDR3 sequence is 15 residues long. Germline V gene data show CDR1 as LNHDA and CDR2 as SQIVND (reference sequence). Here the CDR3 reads CASSAGQLATGELFF.

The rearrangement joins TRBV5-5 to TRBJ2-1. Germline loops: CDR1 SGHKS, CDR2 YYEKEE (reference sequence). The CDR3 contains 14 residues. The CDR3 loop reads CASSLVVSYNEQFF.

The CDR3 is CASSLVAGTFNEQFF. V gene TRBV7-3 combines with J gene TRBJ2-1; the TCRdb call, TRBD2, lacks DNA for checking. Per germline, CDR1 SGHTA and CDR2 FQGTGA. The CDR3 sequence is 15 residues long.

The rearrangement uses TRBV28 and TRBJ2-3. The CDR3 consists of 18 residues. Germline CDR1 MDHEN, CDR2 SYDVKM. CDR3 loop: CASKVAIGSDPDTDTQYF.

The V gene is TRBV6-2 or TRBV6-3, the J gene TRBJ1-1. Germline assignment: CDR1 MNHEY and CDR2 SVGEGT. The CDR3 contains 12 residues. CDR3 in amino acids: CASMRFGTEAFF.

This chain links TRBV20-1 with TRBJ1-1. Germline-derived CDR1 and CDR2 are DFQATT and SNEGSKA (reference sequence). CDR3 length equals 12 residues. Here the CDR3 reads CSARGGLGEAFF.

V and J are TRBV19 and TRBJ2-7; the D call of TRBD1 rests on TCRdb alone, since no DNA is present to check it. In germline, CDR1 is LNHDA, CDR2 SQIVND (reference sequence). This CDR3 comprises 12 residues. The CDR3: CASAGRPGEQYF.

The CDR3 is CASGTGETETQYF. The chain carries TRBV5-1 and TRBJ2-5; TCRdb's assignment of TRBD1 cannot be checked, as there is no DNA. This CDR3 is 13 amino acids long. Looked up from germline, CDR1 is SGHRS and CDR2 is YFSETQ.

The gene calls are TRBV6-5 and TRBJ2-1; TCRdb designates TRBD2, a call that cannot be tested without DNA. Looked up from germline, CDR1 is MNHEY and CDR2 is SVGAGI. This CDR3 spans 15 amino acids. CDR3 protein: CASSLAGGVYNEQFF.

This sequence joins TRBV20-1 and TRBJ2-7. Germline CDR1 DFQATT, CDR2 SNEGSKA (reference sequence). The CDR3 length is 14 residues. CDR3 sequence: CSARENAFTYEQYF.

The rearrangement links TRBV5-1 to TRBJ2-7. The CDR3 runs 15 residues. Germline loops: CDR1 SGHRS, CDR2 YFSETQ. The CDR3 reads CASSSEFGPAYEQYF.